This T cell receptor beta chain was obtained from a study of T cell changes during pregnancy in multiple sclerosis. Germline V gene sequence: CDR1 SGHTA, CDR2 FQGTGA. The CDR3 sequence is 14 residues long. Trimming stripped 5 bases from V and 6 bases from J, with 13 bases between. This table comes from immunoSEQ multiplex PCR, and its TCRdb copy is limited to in-frame clones, with some not included. The sample carries more than 90,000 clones, more than 85% recorded once. The sequence was obtained from a female donor with multiple sclerosis, enrolled in a pregnancy study. Material: peripheral blood, obtained in the third trimester of pregnancy. This rearrangement joins TRBV7-3 to TRBJ2-2; perhaps TRBD1 as D (5 bases). The CDR3: CASSPLTVAGELFF. The DNA for the CDR3 is TGTGCCAGCAGCCCTTTGACAGTTGCCGGGGAGCTGTTTTTT.